A single sample gave rise to the 31 T cell receptor beta chains below, sequenced in a study of shared clonotypes between healthy human individuals. Sequencing used immunoSEQ multiplex PCR; TCRdb keeps in-frame clones, though not all of them. The table records millions of clones, roughly 91% of them present only once. As defined, naive CD8 cells were CD45RO-negative and positively selected for CCR7, with terminally differentiated effector memory CD45RA+ cells excluded. The specimen was naive CD8+ T cells from PBMCs. Receptor source: a man younger than 35 in good health. Some clones in this sample may be carry-over from other donors' samples.

The chain employs TRBV7-2 and TRBJ2-3, with D perhaps matching TRBD2 (6 bases). Trimming shortened V by 5 bases and J by 2 bases, and 14 bases separated the two germline ends. The germline V gene encodes CDR1 SGHTA and CDR2 FQGNSA. This CDR3 region has 15 residues. The CDR3 sequence: CASSPRREATDTQYF. CDR3 nucleotide sequence: TGTGCCAGCAGCCCGAGGAGGGAGGCCACAGATACGCAGTATTTT. Combining the CDR3 with reference TRBV7-2 and TRBJ2-3 gives the whole variable domain GAGVSQSPSNKVTEKGKDVELRCDPISGHTALYWYRQSLGQGLEFLIYFQGNSAPDKSGLPSDRFSAERTGGSVSTLTIQRTQQEDSAVYLCASSPRREATDTQYFGPGTRLTVL.

This clone has a single count. This chain uses TRBV9 with TRBJ2-6, with 8 positions matching TRBD1. There are 17 residues in the CDR3. Losses at the gene ends were 2 bases for V and 0 bases for J; bases not matched to a gene: 4. The germline V gene has CDR1 SGDLS and CDR2 YYNGEE. CDR3 loop: CASSVETGASGANVLTF. DNA for the CDR3: TGTGCCAGCAGCGTCGAGACAGGGGCCTCTGGGGCCAACGTCCTGACTTTC.

J is TRBJ1-1 and V is TRBV28; possibly TRBD1 for D (6 bases). Trimming took 11 bases from V and 0 from J, leaving 13 bases between them. The CDR3 contains 13 residues. CDR1 and CDR2 (germline): MDHEN, SYDVKM. The DNA for the CDR3 is TGTGCCGGACAGCGGCTTTTGAACACTGAAGCTTTCTTT. It is translated as CAGQRLLNTEAFF.

The rearrangement links TRBV19 to TRBJ2-7, with a tentative D call TRBD1 (6 bases). The ends were cut back, 3 bases at V and 2 bases at J, with 14 bases in the middle. The CDR3 sequence is 15 residues long. Per the germline V gene, CDR1 is LNHDA and CDR2 is SQIVND (reference sequence). CDR3 sequence reads: CASSMGQGPPYEQYF. The CDR3 nucleotides are TGTGCCAGTAGTATGGGGCAGGGGCCCCCCTACGAGCAGTACTTC.

On this clone: Additional DNA sequences in this sample encode the identical CDR3. The chain carries TRBV5-1 and TRBJ2-7; D unclear. The germline V and J ends were trimmed by 0 bases and 4 bases, with 8 bases remaining between them. In germline, CDR1 is SGHRS, CDR2 YFSETQ. The CDR3 is 13 amino acids. The CDR3 region is CASSLALSYEQYF. The CDR3 DNA reads as TGCGCCAGCAGCTTGGCCTTGAGTTACGAGCAGTACTTC.

The sample holds one count of this clone. The chain recombines TRBV10-3 with TRBJ2-1; D gene unclear. The CDR3 is made up of 13 amino acids. Germline V gene sequence: CDR1 ENHRY, CDR2 SYGVKD. V lost 8 bases to trimming and J lost 3 bases, with 11 bases between them. Here the CDR3 DNA reads TGTGCCATCCAGCTAGGTAACTACAATGAGCAGTTCTTC. This codes for CAIQLGNYNEQFF.

The rearrangement links TRBV6-5 to TRBJ1-2; D ambiguous. Trimming cost V 0 bases and J 3 bases, with 5 bases left between them. The germline gives CDR1 MNHEY, CDR2 SVGAGI. The CDR3 contains 13 residues. The CDR3 sequence is CASSYSEDYGYTF. In DNA, the CDR3 is TGTGCCAGCAGTTACTCAGAGGACTATGGCTACACCTTC.

The gene calls are TRBV11-3 and TRBJ2-1; 9 nucleotides agree with TRBD1. This CDR3 contains 16 residues. From germline, CDR1 is SGHNT and CDR2 YENEEA. J was trimmed by 8 bases and V by 1 base; bases with no gene match: 9. CDR3 loop: CASSLVSGTGLDEQFF. CDR3 sequence (DNA): TGTGCCAGCAGCTTAGTGTCCGGGACAGGGTTGGATGAGCAGTTCTTC.

V is TRBV15 and J is TRBJ2-1; D ambiguous. There are 13 residues in the CDR3. Trimming stripped 9 bases from V and 5 bases from J, with 14 bases between. Germline CDR1 reads LNHNV; CDR2 reads YYDKDF (reference sequence). The CDR3 coding sequence is TGTGCCACGGGCCCCCCCGCCAACAATGAGCAGTTCTTC. Translated, it gives CATGPPANNEQFF.

The chain carries TRBV7-8 and TRBJ2-3; 9 positions match TRBD2. V lost 5 bases and J lost 2; bases outside the gene matches: 8. Germline CDR1 SGHVS, CDR2 FQNEAQ. This CDR3 spans 16 amino acids. CDR3 in amino acids: CASSPPSGEVTDTQYF. CDR3 nucleotides: TGTGCCAGCAGCCCGCCTAGCGGGGAGGTCACAGATACGCAGTATTTT.

The CDR3 is CASSDSGSSYEQYF. In DNA form, the CDR3 reads TGCGCCAGCAGTGATAGCGGGTCCTCCTACGAGCAGTACTTC. The genes are TRBV10-1 and TRBJ2-7; 7 bases map to TRBD2. In germline, CDR1 is WNHNN, CDR2 SYGVQD (reference sequence). The junction had 2 bases not matched to a gene; V was cut back by 3 bases and J by 0 bases. The CDR3 loop spans 14 amino acids.

The J gene is TRBJ2-1, the V gene TRBV15, with D possibly being TRBD2 (5 bases). The CDR3 loop spans 15 amino acids. In germline, CDR1 is LNHNV, CDR2 YYDKDF (reference sequence). V lost 1 base and J 2 bases, leaving 9 bases between the germline ends. The CDR3 DNA reads TGTGCCACCAGCAGAGTGGCTAGCCCCTACAATGAGCAGTTCTTC. This sequence encodes CATSRVASPYNEQFF. The full variable domain, completed using reference TRBV15 and TRBJ2-1, is DAMVIQNPRYQVTQFGKPVTLSCSQTLNHNVMYWYQQKSSQAPKLLFHYYDKDFNNEADTPDNFQSRRPNTSFCFLDIRSPGLGDTAMYLCATSRVASPYNEQFFGPGTRLTVL.

This sequence joins TRBV27 and TRBJ2-7; D unclear. There are 14 residues in the CDR3. Trimming shortened V by 6 bases and J by 0 bases, and 12 bases separated the two germline ends. Germline V lookup: CDR1 MNHEY, CDR2 SMNVEV (reference sequence). CDR3 amino acids: CASSQGQISYEQYF. For the CDR3, the DNA is TGTGCCAGCAGCCAAGGGCAAATCTCCTACGAGCAGTACTTC.

The rearrangement uses TRBV7-9 and TRBJ1-3, with 10 bases lining up with TRBD1. The germline gives CDR1 SEHNR, CDR2 FQNEAQ (reference sequence). The CDR3 runs to 19 residues. Trimming at V came to 1 base and at J to 0 bases, leaving 9 bases not matched to a gene. For the CDR3, the DNA is TGTGCCAGCAGCTTAGTGGTCTTGGACAGGGGGTTCTCTGGAAACACCATATATTTT. This codes for CASSLVVLDRGFSGNTIYF.

As concerns this clone: This CDR3 is also generated by other DNA sequences in the sample. The J gene is TRBJ1-1, the V gene TRBV9; 7 bases map to TRBD1. V trimming: 3 bases; J trimming: 7 bases; junction bases outside the gene matches: 3. The CDR3 spans 12 residues. Germline values: CDR1 SGDLS, CDR2 YYNGEE. This CDR3 is CASSGGGVEAFF. CDR3 DNA: TGTGCCAGCAGCGGAGGGGGCGTTGAAGCTTTCTTT.

The V and J genes are TRBV29-1 and TRBJ2-1; D perhaps matches TRBD2 (5 bases). Germline CDR1 and CDR2: SQVTM and ANQGSEA. This CDR3 has 12 amino acids. Trimming took 6 bases from V and 2 from J, leaving 8 bases between them. CDR3 DNA sequence: TGCAGCGTCGAGGGAACCTACAATGAGCAGTTCTTC. Its protein product is CSVEGTYNEQFF.

V gene TRBV27 combines with J gene TRBJ1-1; tentatively, D is TRBD1 (5 bases). The CDR3 contains 13 residues. Germline V lookup: CDR1 MNHEY, CDR2 SMNVEV (reference sequence). V was cut by 5 bases and J by 7 bases, with 14 bases left in between. The CDR3 sequence: CASSLGGTNEAFF. CDR3 coding DNA: TGTGCCAGCAGTCTCGGGGGAACAAATGAAGCTTTCTTT.

The rearrangement links TRBV28 to TRBJ1-5; tentative D call: TRBD1 (6 bases). The CDR3 consists of 15 residues. The germline CDR1 and CDR2 sequences are MDHEN and SYDVKM. V was pared by 8 bases and J by 2 bases, with 16 bases between. The chain's CDR3 is CASDSGVGGNQPQHF. Written as DNA, the CDR3 is TGTGCCAGCGACTCAGGGGTGGGCGGCAATCAGCCCCAGCATTTT.

With regard to this clone: Distinct nucleotide sequences in the sample also encode this CDR3. The chain has TRBV11-2 and TRBJ1-1, with 7 bases identical to TRBD1. This CDR3 spans 17 amino acids. Unmatched junction bases numbered 10, after V lost 0 bases and J lost 3 bases. The germline V gene encodes CDR1 SGHAT and CDR2 FQNNGV. The CDR3 is CASSLEGRGLGYTEAFF. Here the CDR3 DNA reads TGTGCCAGCAGCTTAGAAGGCAGGGGGTTAGGGTACACTGAAGCTTTCTTT.

This clone was observed a few times. The V call is TRBV2, the J call TRBJ1-2; D is possibly TRBD1 (5 bases). The length of the CDR3 is 13 residues. CDR1 and CDR2 from the germline V gene are SNHLY and FYNNEI. The V end lost 5 bases, the J end lost 2 bases, and 9 bases lay between the germline ends. CDR3 region: CASSPWDNYGYTF. The CDR3 DNA reads TGTGCCAGCAGTCCTTGGGACAACTATGGCTACACCTTC. The full variable domain, rest sourced from reference TRBV2 and TRBJ1-2, is EPEVTQTPSHQVTQMGQEVILRCVPISNHLYFYWYRQILGQKVEFLVSFYNNEISEKSEIFDDQFSVERPDGSNFTLKIRSTKLEDSAMYFCASSPWDNYGYTFGSGTRLTVV.

The V call is TRBV27, the J call TRBJ2-1; 8 bases agree with TRBD2. CDR1 and CDR2 from the germline V gene are MNHEY and SMNVEV (reference sequence). With 7 bases clipped from V and 5 bases from J, the junction kept 10 bases outside the gene matches. This CDR3 comprises 15 residues. CDR3 sequence (DNA): TGTGCCAGCACCCTGGGAGGTAGCGGGAACAATGAGCAGTTCTTC. Translating gives CASTLGGSGNNEQFF.

J is TRBJ2-3 and V is TRBV28; TRBD2 agrees at 14 bases. V lost 1 base to trimming and J lost 2 bases; unmatched junction nucleotides: 17. Germline-derived CDR1 and CDR2 are MDHEN and SYDVKM. The CDR3 spans 22 residues. CDR3 region: CASSLFWGTSGSHQEFTDTQYF. The CDR3 nucleotides are TGTGCCAGCAGTTTATTTTGGGGGACTAGCGGGAGCCACCAGGAATTCACAGATACGCAGTATTTT.

This chain joins TRBV7-9 and TRBJ1-2; D may be TRBD1 (5 bases). The CDR3 loop spans 16 amino acids. Per the germline V gene, CDR1 is SEHNR and CDR2 is FQNEAQ (reference sequence). V lost 3 bases, J lost 5 bases, and 19 bases lay in between. The CDR3 DNA follows: TGTGCCAGCAGCTTGTCCTTGGGACTCCGAGATTATGGCTACACCTTC. Amino acids: CASSLSLGLRDYGYTF.

V is TRBV27 and J is TRBJ2-7; unclear D gene. The CDR3 spans 13 residues. Germline V gene sequence: CDR1 MNHEY, CDR2 SMNVEV (reference sequence). The V end was cut by 2 bases, the J end by 7 bases, with 12 bases between. The CDR3 protein is CASSLKGTGEQYF. CDR3 bases: TGTGCCAGCAGTTTAAAGGGCACTGGGGAGCAGTACTTC.

The rearrangement uses TRBV11-2 and TRBJ2-7, with 10 bases aligning to TRBD1. CDR1 SGHAT and CDR2 FQNNGV come from the germline V gene. V was clipped by 5 bases and J by 2 bases; unmatched bases: 12. The CDR3 is made up of 17 amino acids. The CDR3 coding sequence is TGTGCCAGCAGCCCCACCCCCGGGACAGGGGTGGCCTACGAGCAGTACTTC. It encodes CASSPTPGTGVAYEQYF.

This chain uses TRBV7-3 with TRBJ2-1, with a possible D match to TRBD2 (5 bases). V was trimmed by 3 bases and J by 5 bases, leaving 14 bases between them. Germline V lookup: CDR1 SGHTA, CDR2 FQGTGA. The CDR3 extends over 15 amino acids. This chain's CDR3 is CASSFGGLLNNEQFF. Here the CDR3 DNA reads TGTGCCAGCAGCTTTGGCGGGCTCCTCAACAATGAGCAGTTCTTC.

V gene TRBV27 combines with J gene TRBJ1-2; 9 bases align to TRBD1. Germline trimming cut 3 bases from V and 5 bases from J; bases unmatched to any gene: 7. CDR3 length: 15 residues. Germline-derived CDR1 and CDR2 are MNHEY and SMNVEV (reference sequence). The CDR3 sequence: CASSFRTGQGYGYTF. The DNA for the CDR3 is TGTGCCAGCAGTTTTAGAACGGGACAGGGATATGGCTACACCTTC.

The chain has TRBV4-3 and TRBJ2-7; tentatively, D is TRBD1 (6 bases). The CDR3 totals 17 residues. Germline lookup yields CDR1 LGHNA and CDR2 YSLEER. Between the trimmed V and J ends, which lost 4 bases and 5 bases, there was a span of 24 bases. The CDR3 nucleotides are TGCGCCAGCAGCCGAGCGCTCCTTACGACAGGATGGGACGAGCAGTACTTC. This sequence encodes CASSRALLTTGWDEQYF.

This chain links TRBV7-2 with TRBJ2-7, with 8 positions matching TRBD1. The CDR3 is 14 amino acids. Germline V gene sequence: CDR1 SGHTA, CDR2 FQGNSA. J lost 1 base, V lost 7 bases, and 6 bases had no gene match. The CDR3 nucleotides are TGTGCCAGCACCAAAAGGACAGGGTCCTACGAGCAGTACTTC. Translating it yields CASTKRTGSYEQYF.

V usage is TRBV28 and J usage is TRBJ1-1; no definite D call. Deletions cut 2 bases from V and 4 bases from J, with 8 bases between. Germline V gene data show CDR1 as MDHEN and CDR2 as SYDVKM. This CDR3 contains 13 residues. The CDR3 DNA sequence: TGTGCCAGCAGTTTAGGGCATAGCACTGAAGCTTTCTTT. It codes for CASSLGHSTEAFF.

The chain has TRBV6-4 and TRBJ1-1, with 9 bases aligning to TRBD1. J lost 0 bases, V lost 6 bases, and 8 bases had no gene match. The CDR3 totals 16 residues. Germline loops: CDR1 MRHNA, CDR2 SNTAGT. CDR3 amino acids: CASSRDRAHLNTEAFF. For the CDR3, the DNA is TGTGCCAGCAGCCGGGACAGGGCACATCTGAACACTGAAGCTTTCTTT.